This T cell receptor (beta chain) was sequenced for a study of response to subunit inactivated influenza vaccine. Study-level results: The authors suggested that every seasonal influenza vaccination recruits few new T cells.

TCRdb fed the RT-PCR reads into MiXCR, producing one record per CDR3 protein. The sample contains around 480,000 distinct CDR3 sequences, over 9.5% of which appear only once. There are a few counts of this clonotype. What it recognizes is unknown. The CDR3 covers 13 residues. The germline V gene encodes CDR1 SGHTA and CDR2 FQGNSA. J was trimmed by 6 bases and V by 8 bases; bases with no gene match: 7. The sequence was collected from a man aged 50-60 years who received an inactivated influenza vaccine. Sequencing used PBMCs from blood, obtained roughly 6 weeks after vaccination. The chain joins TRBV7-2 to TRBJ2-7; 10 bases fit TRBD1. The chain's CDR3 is CASSGQGQLEQYF. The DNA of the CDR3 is TGTGCCAGCTCGGGACAGGGGCAGCTCGAGCAGTACTTC.